This T cell receptor beta chain was sequenced during a study of long-term antiretroviral therapy in people with HIV. General study findings and limits: Diversity measured after ART increased yet remained under transplant donor controls.

At the survey level, the v3.0 immunoSEQ assay was run. Produced via immunoSEQ multiplex PCR; TCRdb's table is partial and in-frame only. The table lists around 12,000 clones, less than 90% of them singletons, with 22% in the top ten. Germline V gene lookup returns CDR1 SGHDN and CDR2 FVKESK. V was trimmed by 6 bases and J by 0 bases, leaving 10 bases between them. This CDR3 is 14 amino acids long. A remark on this clone: Its antigen is still unknown.

This clonotype was sampled from a woman in her forties with HIV. This sequence joins TRBV14 and TRBJ2-3, with D unresolved. The source material was unsorted PBMCs, sampled 2.1 years after starting antiretroviral therapy. CDR3 residues: CASRPILSTDTQYF. CDR3 nucleotides: TGTGCCAGCAGGCCGATTCTTAGCACAGATACGCAGTATTTT.